The following is a T cell receptor (beta chain) sequence with its context. The V and J ends lost 3 bases and 8 bases respectively, with 13 bases between them. CDR1 and CDR2 (germline): GTSNPN, SVGIG (reference sequence). This CDR3 has 12 amino acids. Which cohort a participant joined came from the clinical history participants gave. Resolution of symptoms, clearance, or two negative PCRs was present in recovered Cohort 3 donors. Some clones are missing from TCRdb's copy, which holds only in-frame ones; the method was immunoSEQ multiplex PCR. The repertoire has hundreds of thousands of clones, more than 75% of them found once; the top ten carry under 3%. The data belong to a study of blood T cell repertoires in COVID-19. Background on the study: Sample material is recorded as cDNA or gDNA derived from T cells, B-cell-depleted T cells, or PBMCs.

The sample was PBMCs or T cells enriched from blood (not recorded which). The sequence was obtained from a woman aged 30 to 39 who had recovered from COVID-19. This chain uses TRBV30 with TRBJ1-1; D remains unclear. CDR3: CAWSRGGWEAFF. The DNA for the CDR3 is TGTGCCTGGAGCCGAGGCGGGTGGGAAGCTTTCTTT.